The rows below give T cell receptor beta chains drawn from one sample of a study of OX40 agonist ivuxolimab in advanced cancers. TCRdb keeps only in-frame clones here, not all; method: immunoSEQ multiplex PCR. This sample has around 100,000 clones, with roughly nine tenths found just once. The material sequenced was CD4+ or CD8+ T cells sorted from blood, taken in a trial of the OX40 agonist ivuxolimab. The receptor set was obtained from an adult with an advanced solid tumor such as melanoma, head and neck, liver or kidney cancer. The CDR3 runs from the conserved cysteine through the conserved F or W. The D gene is left open where the match is weak. The size of a clone is reported for some rows only, either as once, few or many, or as a class for expanded clones.

d_call clone_size j_call v_call cdr3_aa cdr3_nt
TRBD1 . TRBJ2-1 TRBV7-9 CASSFTGVSYNEQFF TGTGCCAGCAGTTTTACAGGGGTCTCCTACAATGAGCAGTTCTTC
. . TRBJ2-7 TRBV6-6 CASSYTGTPYEQYF TGTGCCAGCAGTTACACGGGGACACCCTACGAGCAGTACTTC
. . TRBJ2-7 TRBV7-2 CASSPLGAGVDEQYF TGTGCCAGCAGCCCCCTTGGTGCAGGGGTCGACGAGCAGTACTTC
. . TRBJ2-6 TRBV19 CASSPHPQANSGANVLTF TGTGCCAGTAGTCCACACCCACAGGCGAACTCTGGGGCCAACGTCCTGACTTTC
. . TRBJ2-2 TRBV30 CAWRGQNTGELFF TGTGCCTGGAGGGGGCAGAACACCGGGGAGCTGTTTTTT
. few TRBJ1-5 TRBV9 CASSLGLASNQPQHF TGTGCCAGCAGCTTAGGACTGGCTAGCAATCAGCCCCAGCATTTT
. . TRBJ2-7 TRBV7-9 CASSLPWTHNNF TGTGCCAGCAGCTTACCGTGGACACACAACAACTTC
TRBD1 . TRBJ2-3 TRBV7-9 CASSPGTDGSTDTQYF TGTGCCAGCAGCCCCGGGACAGATGGAAGCACAGATACGCAGTATTTT
. . TRBJ1-1 TRBV6-4 CASSDSHKGNTEAFF TGTGCCAGCAGTGACTCACACAAGGGGAACACTGAAGCTTTCTTT
TRBD2 medium-sized TRBJ2-7 TRBV6-5 CASSLSGMGYEQYF TGTGCCAGCAGTCTTAGCGGGATGGGCTACGAGCAGTACTTC
TRBD1 . TRBJ2-7 TRBV2 CASSNRGYEQYF TGTGCCAGCAGTAACAGGGGGTACGAGCAGTACTTC
. . TRBJ2-3 TRBV4-1 CASSHPLASSTDTQYF TGCGCCAGCAGCCACCCTCTAGCGTCTAGCACAGATACGCAGTATTTT
TRBD2 . TRBJ2-7 TRBV18 CASSITGTNPSEQYF TGTGCCAGCTCTATCACCGGGACTAACCCCTCCGAGCAGTACTTC
. . TRBJ2-1 TRBV19 CASSISYNEQFF TGTGCCAGTAGTATCAGCTACAATGAGCAGTTCTTC
. once TRBJ1-3 TRBV18 CASSPGQPPGNTIYF TGTGCCAGCTCACCAGGACAGCCACCTGGAAACACCATATATTTT
TRBD1 . TRBJ2-7 TRBV5-1 CASSRDRGGVYEQYF TGCGCCAGCAGCCGGGACAGGGGAGGGGTCTACGAGCAGTACTTC
TRBD2 . TRBJ2-1 TRBV6-1 CASSEYGTSGGDKYNEQFF TGTGCCAGCAGTGAATACGGGACTAGCGGGGGGGATAAATACAATGAGCAGTTCTTC
. once TRBJ1-1 TRBV19 CASSLRDTEAFF TGTGCCAGTAGCCTACGCGACACTGAAGCTTTCTTT
TRBD1 . TRBJ1-5 TRBV19 CASRRTGGIGNQPQHF TGTGCCAGTAGGAGGACAGGGGGCATAGGCAATCAGCCCCAGCATTTT
TRBD1 . TRBJ2-7 TRBV11-2 CASSKVAVGQGSYEQYF TGTGCCAGCAGCAAAGTAGCCGTGGGACAGGGCTCCTACGAGCAGTACTTC
TRBD2 . TRBJ2-3 TRBV29-1 CSVALAGGGDTQYF TGCAGCGTCGCACTAGCGGGGGGCGGAGATACGCAGTATTTT
TRBD1 . TRBJ1-6 TRBV7-9 CAISTGSSYNSPLHF TGTGCCATTTCGACAGGGAGCTCCTATAATTCACCCCTCCACTTT
. . TRBJ2-2 TRBV27 CASSDISSGAGELFF TGTGCCAGCAGTGACATTTCGAGCGGAGCCGGGGAGCTGTTTTTT
. . TRBJ1-1 TRBV7-7 CASSLEGNTEAFF TGTGCTAGCAGCTTAGAGGGAAACACTGAAGCTTTCTTT
TRBD1 . TRBJ2-1 TRBV30 CAWMDRGAYNEQFF TGTGCCTGGATGGACAGGGGAGCTTACAATGAGCAGTTCTTC
. . TRBJ2-1 TRBV7-8 CASSPYRVPYNEQFF TGTGCCAGCAGCCCCTACAGGGTCCCCTACAATGAGCAGTTCTTC
. . TRBJ1-1 TRBV25-1 CASSEWLWDTEAFF TGTGCCAGCAGTGAGTGGTTATGGGACACTGAAGCTTTCTTT
. . TRBJ1-4 TRBV5-1 CASASRTGLNEKLFF TGCGCCAGCGCGTCTAGAACAGGGCTAAATGAAAAACTGTTTTTT
. . TRBJ2-7 TRBV15 CATSRGQTGEQYF TGTGCCACCAGCAGAGGACAGACGGGCGAGCAGTACTTC
. few TRBJ1-1 TRBV29-1 CSVDRGGMNTEAFF TGCAGCGTTGACAGGGGAGGAATGAACACTGAAGCTTTCTTT